The rows below give T cell receptor beta chains drawn from one sample of a study of blood T cell repertoires in COVID-19. Generated by immunoSEQ multiplex PCR, the TCRdb table keeps only in-frame clones and is missing some. The sample has under 250,000 clones, roughly 85% seen once. The specimen sequenced was peripheral blood. The receptors come from a young woman with acute or convalescent COVID-19. CDR3s include the opening cysteine and the closing phenylalanine or tryptophan. D genes are given only for firm matches. Not every row has a clone size; where given, it reads once, few, many or a size class.

clone size,V gene,J gene,D gene,CDR3 DNA,CDR3 protein
.,TRBV7-3,TRBJ2-1,TRBD2,TGTGCCAGCAGCTTAACAACTAGCGGGAGGGCCGGTAGTGAGCAGTTCTTC,CASSLTTSGRAGSEQFF
.,TRBV4-3,TRBJ2-1,.,TGCGCCAGCAGCCAAGATCGAGACTCGTTGGATGAGCAGTTCTTC,CASSQDRDSLDEQFF
.,TRBV28,TRBJ2-4,.,TGTGCCAGCAGTGGCCCGGGACTGAAGTACTTC,CASSGPGLKYF
.,TRBV5-5,TRBJ2-1,TRBD1,TGTGCCAGCAGCGAATACGGGACAGCAAATTATGAGCAGTTCTTC,CASSEYGTANYEQFF
.,TRBV4-3,TRBJ1-3,.,TGCGCCAGCAGCCAAGAGTCGACAGGAAACACCATATATTTT,CASSQESTGNTIYF
.,TRBV6-2/TRBV6-3,TRBJ2-7,.,TGTGCCAGCAGTTACGGGCAGGGGACGTACTTC,CASSYGQGTYF
.,TRBV7-2,TRBJ2-7,TRBD2,TGTGCCAGCAGCTTCAGCGGGAGGTTCGACGAGCAGTACTTC,CASSFSGRFDEQYF
.,TRBV6-1,TRBJ2-1,TRBD2,TGTGCCAGCAGTGGCGGGAAAAGGGGACTAGCGGAGGGAGTACTCAAGGAGCAGTTCTTC,CASSGGKRGLAEGVLKEQFF
.,TRBV6-5,TRBJ2-5,TRBD2,TGTGCCAGCAGCTCGCATATAGCGGGCCAAGAGACCCAGTACTTC,CASSSHIAGQETQYF
.,TRBV15,TRBJ1-4,.,TGTGCCACCAGCAGAGGTCCCAGGGTCGAAAAACTGTTTTTT,CATSRGPRVEKLFF
.,TRBV11-1,TRBJ2-5,TRBD1,TGTGCCAGCAGCGCCCGACAGACAGGGGAGAGGGAGACCCAGTACTTC,CASSARQTGERETQYF
.,TRBV4-1,TRBJ2-7,.,TGCGCCAGCAGCCAAGATAGCGGCCGCTACGAGCAGTACTTC,CASSQDSGRYEQYF
.,TRBV2,TRBJ2-7,.,TGTGCCAGCAGTGGAACCGGGACGGTGACTAGGGAGCAGTACTTC,CASSGTGTVTREQYF
few,TRBV7-2,TRBJ1-6,TRBD1,TGTGCCAGCAGTACAGGGGTTTCTAATTCACCCCTCCACTTT,CASSTGVSNSPLHF
.,TRBV12-3/TRBV12-4,TRBJ1-1,.,TGTGCCAGCAGTTTACTTCTAGGGGTTGAAGCTTTCTTT,CASSLLLGVEAFF
.,TRBV6-4,TRBJ1-1,.,TGTGCCAGCAGTGTAAGACACTTGAACACTGAAGCTTTCTTT,CASSVRHLNTEAFF
.,TRBV6-6,TRBJ2-2,.,TGTGCCAGCAGTTATCTGGGGCCTGGGGACACCGGGGAGCTGTTTTTT,CASSYLGPGDTGELFF
.,TRBV14,TRBJ1-5,TRBD1,TGTGCCAGCAGCCAACCAGGGGGCTTATATCAGCCCCAGCATTTT,CASSQPGGLYQPQHF
.,TRBV19,TRBJ2-7,TRBD1,TGTGCCAGTAGTAAAGAGGCGACAGGGGGCTACGAGCAGTACTTC,CASSKEATGGYEQYF
.,TRBV5-1,TRBJ2-2,.,TGCGCCAGCAGCTTTCAACAGGGTGTTGGAGAGCTGTTTTTT,CASSFQQGVGELFF
few,TRBV7-2,TRBJ2-7,TRBD2,TGTGCCAGCAGCTTAGCTCGGACTAGTAGTACCTACGAGCAGTACTTC,CASSLARTSSTYEQYF
.,TRBV5-1,TRBJ1-6,TRBD1,TGCGCCAGCAGCTTGACAGGGGTAGAAAGATCACCCCTCCACTTT,CASSLTGVERSPLHF
.,TRBV9,TRBJ2-3,TRBD2,TGTGCCAGCAGCGTAGCTGGGCGGGAGACAGATACGCAGTATTTT,CASSVAGRETDTQYF
.,TRBV5-1,TRBJ2-4,.,TGCGCCAGCAGCCCTCCGGGGGACCCACGGAAAAACATTCAGTACTTC,CASSPPGDPRKNIQYF
.,TRBV7-2,TRBJ1-2,.,TGTGCCAGCAGCCAACAGGGAAATAACTATGGCTACACCTTC,CASSQQGNNYGYTF
.,TRBV6-6,TRBJ2-2,TRBD1,TGTGCCAGCAGTCCACCTAGGACAGGGGGCGACACCGGGGAGCTGTTTTTT,CASSPPRTGGDTGELFF
.,TRBV28,TRBJ2-7,.,TGTGCCAGCAGTTTGGGGCAAGTCCCCTACGAGCAGTACTTC,CASSLGQVPYEQYF
few,TRBV9,TRBJ1-2,.,TGTGCCAGCAGCGTAAACAGGGACTATGGCTACACCTTC,CASSVNRDYGYTF
.,TRBV9,TRBJ1-3,.,TGTGCCAGCAGTCCCATACAGGGAACTAATAAAGGAAACACCATATATTTT,CASSPIQGTNKGNTIYF
.,TRBV3-1/TRBV3-2,TRBJ1-5,.,TGTGCCAGCAGCCCGTCGCGGAACAGGGCCAATCAGCCCCAGCATTTT,CASSPSRNRANQPQHF
.,TRBV6-2/TRBV6-3,TRBJ1-5,.,TGTGCCAGCAGTTACCCCGGAGGCTATAGCAATCAGCCCCAGCATTTT,CASSYPGGYSNQPQHF
once,TRBV5-1,TRBJ1-1,.,TGCGCCAGCAGCCCCAGGGGGAACACTGAAGCTTTCTTT,CASSPRGNTEAFF
.,TRBV12-3/TRBV12-4,TRBJ1-5,TRBD1,TGTGCCAGCAGTTTGACAGGGTATCAGCCCCAGCATTTT,CASSLTGYQPQHF
.,TRBV28,TRBJ1-2,.,TGTGCCAGCAACTTGGAGGGGCGTAACTATGGCTACACCTTC,CASNLEGRNYGYTF
once,TRBV25-1,TRBJ1-4,.,TGTGCCAGCAGTGATTGGCAGGGTAATGAAAAACTGTTTTTT,CASSDWQGNEKLFF
many,TRBV11-3,TRBJ1-1,.,TGTGCCAGCAGCTCCCAGGATAACACTGAAGCTTTCTTT,CASSSQDNTEAFF
many,TRBV2,TRBJ2-7,TRBD1,TGTGCCAGCAGTCAGGGACAGGGGAAGTCCTACGAGCAGTACTTC,CASSQGQGKSYEQYF
.,TRBV9,TRBJ2-1,TRBD2,TGTGCCAGCAGCGTCCTAGCGGGATCCTACAATGAGCAGTTCTTC,CASSVLAGSYNEQFF
.,TRBV4-3,TRBJ1-1,.,TGCGCCAGCAGCCTAGAGGGACACATCGAGATGAACACTGAAGCTTTCTTT,CASSLEGHIEMNTEAFF
.,TRBV20-1,TRBJ1-5,.,TGCAGTGCTAGTTACAGGGTCAATCAGCCCCAGCATTTT,CSASYRVNQPQHF
.,TRBV28,TRBJ1-2,.,TGTGCCAGCAGCCAAAGGGGGTCCCACTATGGCTACACCTTC,CASSQRGSHYGYTF
.,TRBV6-6,TRBJ1-2,.,TGTGCCACCATCACCGGCGGCTATGGCTACACCTTC,CATITGGYGYTF
.,TRBV6-1,TRBJ2-1,TRBD1,TGTGCCAGCAGTGAAAACTGGCAGGGGGTAAATGAGCAGTTCTTC,CASSENWQGVNEQFF
.,TRBV19,TRBJ2-2,.,TGTGCCAGTAGTATGGCAGGGGATGGGGGGGAGCTGTTTTTT,CASSMAGDGGELFF
.,TRBV4-1,TRBJ2-7,.,TGCGCCAGCAGCCAAGACTTGGCAGGGTCTTACGAGCAGTACTTC,CASSQDLAGSYEQYF
once,TRBV19,TRBJ2-1,.,TGTGCCAGTAGTATCGAAACGGGGGACCTGTACAATGAGCAGTTCTTC,CASSIETGDLYNEQFF
.,TRBV5-1,TRBJ2-5,.,TGCGCCAGCAGCTTCCGGGAGCCGCGGCAAGAGACCCAGTACTTC,CASSFREPRQETQYF
.,TRBV18,TRBJ2-7,TRBD2,TGTGCCAGCTCACCTGTCCCGGGACTAGCTGGCGAGCAGTACTTC,CASSPVPGLAGEQYF
.,TRBV27,TRBJ2-2,TRBD1,TGTGCCAGCAGTTTATTGAACAGGGGCTTCCCCGGGGAGCTGTTTTTT,CASSLLNRGFPGELFF
.,TRBV15,TRBJ1-2,.,TGTGCCACCAGCAGAGATAAAATACAGACCTATGGCTACACCTTC,CATSRDKIQTYGYTF
.,TRBV5-4,TRBJ1-3,.,TGTGCCAGCAGCTTGGGGGGAGCCTCTGGAAACACCATATATTTT,CASSLGGASGNTIYF
.,TRBV2,TRBJ2-1,TRBD2,TGTGCCAGCACTTGGGCTAGCGGGAGCTCCTACAATGAGCAGTTCTTC,CASTWASGSSYNEQFF
few,TRBV18,TRBJ2-3,TRBD2,TGTGCCAGCTCAGTTAGCGGGAGTTCCCCAGATACGCAGTATTTT,CASSVSGSSPDTQYF
.,TRBV28,TRBJ1-2,TRBD1,TGTGCCAGCAGCTACCTGTCGGGACAGCCATATGGCTACACCTTC,CASSYLSGQPYGYTF
.,TRBV3-1/TRBV3-2,TRBJ2-3,TRBD2,TGTGCCGTGGGACTAGCAAGCACAGATACGCAGTATTTT,CAVGLASTDTQYF
.,TRBV28,TRBJ1-1,.,TGTGCCAGCAGTTCCACAGACACGATTTTTGGCACTGAAGCTTTCTTT,CASSSTDTIFGTEAFF
once,TRBV27,TRBJ2-1,TRBD2,TGTGCCAGCAGTTTATCACGACTAGCGGGAAGTGAGCAGTTCTTC,CASSLSRLAGSEQFF